Described below is a single T cell receptor (beta chain) sequence and its context. What it recognizes is unknown. The entry originates in a study of vaccination effects on CD4 cells after COVID-19. Study background: Post-vaccine specimens were collected at a median of 72 days following the second dose. Study-level findings and limits: A shortage of convalescent patients and an absence of early post-infection timepoints characterized the study.

From germline, CDR1 is MDHEN and CDR2 SYDVKM. This CDR3 region has 16 residues. J gave up 4 bases and V 5 bases, and 13 bases lay outside the gene matches. Following culture for about ten days, CD4+ T cells were isolated. Every participant took two doses of the BNT162b2 or mRNA-1273 vaccine. Nucleocapsid antibodies stayed negative before and after vaccination, showing no earlier SARS-CoV-2 infection. Half the medium was replaced with IL-2 medium on days 3 and 7. The repertoire was sequenced with immunoSEQ multiplex PCR; TCRdb's copy has only in-frame clones and lacks some. The sample lists tens of thousands of clones, 73% occurring once.

The clonotype comes from a human donor who received a COVID-19 vaccine. The sample in question was CD4+ T cells from PBMCs cultured without peptide, obtained after COVID-19 vaccination. This chain joins TRBV28 and TRBJ2-5; TRBD1 aligns across 7 bases. The CDR3 DNA follows: TGTGCCAGCAGTCCTTCCGGGTCAAGGGGGCTAGAGACCCAGTACTTC. Protein: CASSPSGSRGLETQYF.